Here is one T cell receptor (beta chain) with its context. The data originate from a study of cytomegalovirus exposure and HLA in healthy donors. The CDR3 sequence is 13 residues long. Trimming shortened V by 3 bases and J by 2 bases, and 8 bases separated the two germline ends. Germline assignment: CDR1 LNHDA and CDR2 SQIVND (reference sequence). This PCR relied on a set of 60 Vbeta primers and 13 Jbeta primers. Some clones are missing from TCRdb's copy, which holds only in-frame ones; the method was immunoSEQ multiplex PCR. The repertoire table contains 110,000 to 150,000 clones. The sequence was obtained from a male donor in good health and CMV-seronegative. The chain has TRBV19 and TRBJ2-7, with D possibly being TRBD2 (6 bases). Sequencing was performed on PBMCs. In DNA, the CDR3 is TGTGCCAGTAGTATGGCGGGGACCTACGAGCAGTACTTC. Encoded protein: CASSMAGTYEQYF.